These 6 T cell receptor beta chains were sequenced from one sample in a study of beta chain features in type 1 diabetes. Their antigens remain unidentified. Expressed TCRB transcripts were sequenced because the isolated RNA had all been reverse transcribed beforehand. The table came from immunoSEQ multiplex PCR; TCRdb's copy has only in-frame clones and leaves some out. The data hold over 650,000 clones, with around 15% observed a single time. Broader study findings: Moderate but significant shortening of TCRB CDR3s was recorded in all four CD4+ subsets from Type 1 diabetes patients.

Input material: naive CD4+ T cells from blood. The receptor source for this set is a man between 18 and 29 years old with type 1 diabetes.

This clone showed up just a few times. V is TRBV5-6 and J is TRBJ1-2, with D uncertain. This CDR3 is 15 amino acids long. Germline assignment: CDR1 SGHDT and CDR2 YYEEEE. The V gene lost 1 base and the J gene lost 0 bases, with 10 bases spanning the gap. In nucleotides, the CDR3 is TGTGCCAGCAGCTTGAGGATGCAGACTAACTATGGCTACACCTTC. Its translation is CASSLRMQTNYGYTF.

This clone was recorded a few times. This chain joins TRBV5-1 and TRBJ2-1; TRBD1 aligns across 8 bases. The CDR3 loop spans 16 amino acids. Per germline, CDR1 SGHRS and CDR2 YFSETQ. The J segment lost 3 bases and the V segment lost 3 bases, leaving 8 bases of the junction unmatched. The CDR3 loop is CASSSDPGTGYNEQFF. The CDR3 DNA reads as TGCGCCAGCAGCTCCGACCCCGGGACAGGCTACAATGAGCAGTTCTTC.

This clone came up a few times. The chain has TRBV25-1 and TRBJ2-5; 8 nucleotides align to TRBD2. The CDR3 has 16 amino acids. Trimming cost V 4 bases and J 4 bases; bases outside gene matches: 11. In germline, CDR1 is MGHDK, CDR2 SYGVNS. CDR3: CASSGFSGSGLETQYF. The CDR3 bases are TGTGCCAGCAGTGGTTTCAGCGGGAGTGGTCTAGAGACCCAGTACTTC. The full variable domain, rest sourced from reference TRBV25-1 and TRBJ2-5, is EADIYQTPRYLVIGTGKKITLECSQTMGHDKMYWYQQDPGMELHLIHYSYGVNSTEKGDLSSESTVSRIRTEHFPLTLESARPSHTSQYLCASSGFSGSGLETQYFGPGTRLLVL.

The V and J genes are TRBV5-1 and TRBJ2-3; D gene ambiguous. The CDR3 sequence is 15 residues long. V was trimmed by 3 bases and J by 4 bases, leaving 15 bases between them. Germline lookup yields CDR1 SGHRS and CDR2 YFSETQ. CDR3 sequence (DNA): TGCGCCAGCAGCTCTCGACTGTCCTCGGCAGATACGCAGTATTTT. It translates to CASSSRLSSADTQYF.

The J gene is TRBJ2-5, the V gene TRBV6-6; 11 nucleotides agree with TRBD1. The CDR3 length is 14 residues. The germline V gene has CDR1 MNHNY and CDR2 SVGAGI (reference sequence). V was clipped by 5 bases and J by 4 bases; unmatched bases: 3. The CDR3: CASSTGTGGETQYF. The CDR3 nucleotides are TGTGCCAGCAGTACCGGGACAGGGGGAGAGACCCAGTACTTC.

J is TRBJ1-1 and V is TRBV18, with a weak D call TRBD1 (6 bases). Trimming took off 6 bases at V and 1 base at J, with 9 bases between the two ends. CDR3 length equals 13 residues. Germline loops: CDR1 KGHSH, CDR2 LQKENI. The CDR3 DNA reads TGTGCCAGCTCGGGGGGCCGGAACACTGAAGCTTTCTTT. Its protein product is CASSGGRNTEAFF.